The subject of this entry is one TCR beta chain. The target antigen is unknown. The data were obtained in a study of PD-1 blockade in mismatch repair-deficient tumors. Study as a whole: Patients had around 11 mismatch repair-deficient cancer types, all previously treated and progressing.

CDR3 size: 18 residues. After removal of 4 bases from V and 0 bases from J, the junction contained 5 bases not matched to a gene. Per the germline V gene, CDR1 is SGDLS and CDR2 is YYNGEE. General study findings and limits: Tumor-resident clones, often absent from pretreatment blood, expanded after pembrolizumab and then contracted.

Sequencing was performed with immunoSEQ multiplex PCR; in TCRdb, only in-frame clones are kept and a portion is missing. The sample shows approximately 50,000 clones, around four fifths of them seen only once. This sequence was found in an adult with mismatch repair-deficient cancer. The chain links TRBV9 to TRBJ2-2; 14 bases are a match to TRBD2. Sequences were derived from peripheral blood, sampled 4 weeks after starting pembrolizumab. CDR3: CASSPGLAGGSNTGELFF. The CDR3 nucleotides read TGTGCCAGCAGCCCCGGACTAGCGGGAGGTTCGAACACCGGGGAGCTGTTTTTT.